This T cell receptor (beta chain) was retrieved from a study of breast tumors, draining lymph nodes, adjacent tissues. With regard to this clonotype: The antigen is undetermined. Given a much more abundant clone one base away, this may be a read error.

Whole-study results and caveats: Tumor repertoires ranked between lymph nodes and nontumor tissue in diversity, with V and J gene preferences. Tumor and nontumor repertoires were significantly more similar in luminal-like than in basal-like breast cancer.

CDR3 length: 15 residues. Trimming took off 2 bases at V and 14 bases at J, with 22 bases between the two ends. Germline CDR1 MNHEY, CDR2 SVGAGI. Samples came from axillary lymph nodes draining the breast cancer. TCRdb re-derived calls from the multiplex PCR reads in MiXCR, one entry per CDR3 protein. The table lists over 150,000 distinct CDR3 sequences, roughly a third of them singletons. Sequences were obtained from axillary lymph node tissue. The rearrangement joins TRBV6-5 to TRBJ2-1; D ambiguous. The sequence was collected from a female donor with breast cancer. Some clones in this sample may be carry-over from other donors' samples. The CDR3 protein is CASSYVKGRAHREFF. Written as DNA, the CDR3 is TGTGCCAGCAGTTACGTAAAGGGTAGGGCCCATAGAGAGTTCTTC.